This T cell receptor beta chain was captured by sequencing in a study of shared clonotypes between healthy human individuals. Nashville, Tennessee was home to all donors, each a Caucasian adult. Only one count was recorded for this clone. What it binds is not known. The same CDR3 is also encoded by other DNA sequences in this sample. Germline V lookup: CDR1 SGHNT, CDR2 YYREEE (reference sequence). The CDR3 contains 12 residues. The V end lost 2 bases, the J end lost 3 bases, and 4 bases lay between the germline ends. Study outcomes and limitations: Estimated richness was generally greater in naive than memory subsets. The generation probabilities recorded for non-shared clonotypes fell below those of clonotypes shared by all four donors.

Splitting of each subset's genomic DNA was done evenly across several immunoSEQ plates. Profiled with immunoSEQ multiplex PCR; TCRdb holds only in-frame clones, not every one. The sample lists about 2.3 million clones; 85% to 95% were seen once. What was sequenced was naive CD4+ T cells from PBMCs. Subset described: CD45RA+ positively selected. V usage is TRBV5-4 and J usage is TRBJ2-3, with unresolved D. The source of this sequence is a man in his late teens or twenties in good health. Some clones in this sample may be carry-over from other donors' samples. The DNA of the CDR3 is TGTGCCAGCAGCTTCAGGACAGATACGCAGTATTTT. It codes for CASSFRTDTQYF.